These 22 T cell receptor beta chains originate from one sample sequenced in a study of CD8+CD57+ T cells in acquired aplastic anemia. Patients chosen for sequencing had shown CD8+CD57+ cell expansion by flow cytometry. CDR3 and TCR beta VDJ profiling relied on a genomic DNA template. TCRdb processed the reads anew with MiXCR; each CDR3 protein has one entry. The table lists about 150,000 distinct CDR3 sequences, over 40% of them singletons, with 2.5% to 4% in the top ten. The sample consisted of sorted CD4+, CD8+, or CD8+CD57+ T cells (not recorded which) from PBMCs. Receptors were obtained from a human donor with aplastic anemia.

This clonotype has a count of ten or more. The J gene is TRBJ1-5, the V gene TRBV24-1; 8 bases align to TRBD1. The germline gives CDR1 KGHDR, CDR2 SFDVKD. J lost 3 bases, V lost 11 bases, and 5 bases had no gene match. This CDR3 spans 13 amino acids. The CDR3 DNA is TGTGCCATCTCGGACAGGGACAATCAGCCCCAGCATTTT. It codes for CAISDRDNQPQHF.

There are many counts of this clonotype. The chain joins TRBV20-1 to TRBJ2-7, with D possibly TRBD2 on 6 matching bases. The CDR3 has 12 amino acids. Looked up from germline, CDR1 is DFQATT and CDR2 is SNEGSKA (reference sequence). V lost 1 base to trimming and J lost 4 bases, with 8 bases between them. This CDR3 reads CSARVGGYEQYF. The CDR3 DNA is TGCAGTGCTAGAGTTGGGGGGTACGAGCAGTACTTC.

V and J are TRBV7-9 and TRBJ2-7; TRBD1 or TRBD2 may be the D gene (5 bases each). The end of the DNA fits TRBJ2-1 better, so the J call may be wrong. CDR1 and CDR2 from the germline V gene are SEHNR and FQNEAQ (reference sequence). This CDR3 region has 12 residues. CDR3 sequence: CASSLERDGQFF. The CDR3 DNA reads TGTGCCAGCAGCTTGGAACGGGACGGGCAGTTCTTC.

This clonotype appeared many times. The J gene is TRBJ2-7, the V gene TRBV3-1; 10 bases are shared with TRBD1. Germline V gene sequence: CDR1 LGHDT, CDR2 YNNKEL (reference sequence). This CDR3 is built from 13 residues. With 0 bases clipped from V and 9 bases from J, the junction kept 2 bases outside the gene matches. CDR3 sequence (DNA): TGTGCCAGCAGCCAAGAGTGGGACAGGGGGCAGTACGTC. This codes for CASSQEWDRGQYV.

This chain connects TRBV2 to TRBJ1-4, with a tentative D call TRBD1 (5 bases). V lost 5 bases and J 8 bases, leaving 15 bases between the germline ends. Germline V CDR1 and CDR2: SNHLY, FYNNEI. The CDR3 sequence is 14 residues long. Written as DNA, the CDR3 is TGTGCCAGCAGTTCGGGGGTTTCCGGCGAAAAACTGTTTTTT. It specifies CASSSGVSGEKLFF.

This clonotype occurred many times. V gene TRBV10-3 combines with J gene TRBJ1-2; the match to TRBD1 covers 10 bases. CDR3 size: 16 residues. Per the germline V gene, CDR1 is ENHRY and CDR2 is SYGVKD. V was pared by 0 bases and J by 0 bases, with 1 base of the junction left unmatched. The CDR3 coding sequence is TGTGCCATCAGTGAGTCAGGACAGGGGGCTAACTATGGCTACACCTTC. Amino acid sequence: CAISESGQGANYGYTF.

Worth noting for this clonotype: This may stem from a read error, because a much larger clone lies one nucleotide away. The V gene is TRBV10-3, the J gene TRBJ2-1; D unresolved. From germline, CDR1 is ENHRY and CDR2 SYGVKD. The CDR3 has 12 amino acids. V was cut by 4 bases and J by 10 bases, with 11 bases left in between. The CDR3 is CAISGPLGEQFF. The DNA of the CDR3 is TGTGCCATCAGTGGTCCGTTAGGGGAGCAGTTCTTC.

This clonotype has more than one count but fewer than ten. A read error may explain this, as a much larger clone is one base away. The chain recombines TRBV7-6 with TRBJ2-5; possible D gene TRBD1, 7 bases. The V and J ends lost 0 bases and 7 bases respectively, with 15 bases between them. Germline values: CDR1 SGHVS, CDR2 FNYEAQ. The CDR3 consists of 15 residues. The CDR3 region has the DNA TGTGCCAGCAGCTTAGCAGCAGGGGGGCCAGGGACCCAGTACTTC. Its translation is CASSLAAGGPGTQYF.

This chain uses TRBV19 with TRBJ2-1; no firm D call. Germline CDR1 is LNHDA and CDR2 is SQIVND (reference sequence). CDR3 size: 11 residues. V was trimmed by 3 bases and J by 10 bases, leaving 7 bases between them. CDR3: CASSITGEQFF. The CDR3 region has the DNA TGTGCCAGTAGTATCACCGGGGAGCAGTTCTTC.

This clonotype appeared many times. The V call is TRBV2, the J call TRBJ2-1, with 7 bases lining up with TRBD2. This CDR3 spans 13 amino acids. Trimming at V came to 6 bases and at J to 6 bases, leaving 5 bases not matched to a gene. Germline V gene lookup returns CDR1 SNHLY and CDR2 FYNNEI. The CDR3 spells CASRMTSSNEQFF. CDR3 DNA: TGTGCCAGCAGGATGACTAGCTCCAATGAGCAGTTCTTC. Full variable domain (missing parts from reference TRBV2 and TRBJ2-1): EPEVTQTPSHQVTQMGQEVILRCVPISNHLYFYWYRQILGQKVEFLVSFYNNEISEKSEIFDDQFSVERPDGSNFTLKIRSTKLEDSAMYFCASRMTSSNEQFFGPGTRLTVL.

The chain links TRBV3-1 to TRBJ1-4; no clear D. V shed 4 bases and J shed 4 bases, with 7 bases lying between them. This CDR3 is 13 amino acids long. The V gene's germline CDR1 is LGHDT and CDR2 YNNKEL (reference sequence). CDR3 coding DNA: TGTGCCAGCAGCCTTAGCGTTAATGAAAAACTGTTTTTT. It yields the protein CASSLSVNEKLFF.

At least ten counts were recorded for this clonotype. This chain joins TRBV5-1 and TRBJ2-7; D might be TRBD2 (5 bases). The V gene's germline CDR1 is SGHRS and CDR2 YFSETQ. V was cut by 5 bases and J by 1 base, with 16 bases left in between. CDR3 size: 15 residues. The CDR3 bases are TGCGCCAGCAGACTCCTAGCAGACCCTTCCTACGAGCAGTACGTC. Translating gives CASRLLADPSYEQYV.

This clonotype was picked up many times. The chain is built from TRBV24-1 and TRBJ2-3; 7 nucleotides line up with TRBD2. CDR1 and CDR2 (germline): KGHDR, SFDVKD. CDR3 length: 15 residues. J was trimmed by 4 bases and V by 4 bases; bases with no gene match: 7. DNA for the CDR3: TGTGCCACCAGTGAACGTCACCGGGGGGCAGATACGCAGTATTTT. Protein product: CATSERHRGADTQYF.

This clonotype has only a few counts. This could be a read error, since a much larger clone is one nucleotide away. This chain uses TRBV7-2 with TRBJ2-1; D is ambiguous. The germline V gene encodes CDR1 SGHTA and CDR2 FQGNSA. The CDR3 covers 15 residues. The CDR3, as DNA: TGTGCCAGCAGCTCCGACTGGTTCTCCTACAGTGAGCAGTTCTTC. Its protein product is CASSSDWFSYSEQFF.

This clonotype came up many times. This chain connects TRBV20-1 to TRBJ1-1; D is undetermined. This CDR3 comprises 14 residues. Germline V gives CDR1 DFQATT, CDR2 SNEGSKA (reference sequence). V was pared by 6 bases and J by 4 bases, with 18 bases between. The CDR3, as DNA: TGCAGTGCACCCGACCTTGGAGTACGCACTGAAGCTTTCTTT. Translating it yields CSAPDLGVRTEAFF.

The CDR3: CASSLATPGQERFLWSYTF. For the CDR3, the DNA is TGTGCCAGCAGCTTGGCCACCCCGGGACAGGAAAGATTTCTATGGAGCTACACCTTC. V and J are TRBV7-9 and TRBJ1-2; the match to TRBD1 covers 8 bases. The CDR3 consists of 19 residues. CDR1 SEHNR and CDR2 FQNEAQ come from the germline V gene (reference sequence). V was clipped by 3 bases and J by 9 bases; unmatched bases: 24.

This clonotype was found many times. This chain links TRBV19 with TRBJ2-1, with TRBD2 identical over 11 bases. The CDR3 is 15 residues long. Germline loops: CDR1 LNHDA, CDR2 SQIVND (reference sequence). Germline trimming cut 5 bases from V and 9 bases from J; bases unmatched to any gene: 9. This CDR3 is CASSPPPLAGVEQFF. In DNA, the CDR3 is TGTGCCAGTAGTCCACCCCCACTAGCGGGAGTTGAGCAGTTCTTC.

The sample holds many counts of this clonotype. The chain couples TRBV19 to TRBJ1-1, with D unclear. V lost 3 bases and J 3 bases, leaving 8 bases between the germline ends. The CDR3 length is 13 residues. The germline CDR1 and CDR2 sequences are LNHDA and SQIVND (reference sequence). The CDR3 coding sequence is TGTGCCAGTAGTATTATGGGCTACACTGAAGCTTTCTTT. Its translation is CASSIMGYTEAFF.

Concerning this clonotype: As the CDR3 is not closed by the conserved phenylalanine or tryptophan, this likely results from a read error. The DNA is omitted, as the CDR3 cannot be located on it reliably, and the CDR3 follows TCRdb's listing. J is TRBJ1-2 and V is TRBV3-1; the table calls TRBD1, which could not be checked here. The germline gives CDR1 LGHDT, CDR2 YNNKEL (reference sequence). The CDR3 comprises 13 residues, both ends counted. CDR3 amino acids: CACSHGQGAGYTC.

This rearrangement joins TRBV11-1 to TRBJ2-7, with 9 bases identical to TRBD1. From germline, CDR1 is SGHAT and CDR2 FQDESV (reference sequence). This CDR3 contains 16 residues. Trimming cost V 5 bases and J 4 bases; bases outside gene matches: 12. This chain's CDR3 is CASSQVGGQGPYEQYV. In nucleotides, the CDR3 is TGTGCCAGCAGCCAAGTTGGAGGACAGGGGCCATACGAGCAGTACGTC.

This clonotype has at least ten counts. The chain links TRBV20-1 to TRBJ2-5, with TRBD1 matching over 7 bases. Looked up from germline, CDR1 is DFQATT and CDR2 is SNEGSKA (reference sequence). The CDR3 extends over 14 amino acids. V lost 0 bases, J lost 1 base, and 2 bases stayed unmatched. The CDR3 is CSAREPGGQETQYF. In DNA form, the CDR3 reads TGCAGTGCTAGAGAACCAGGGGGCCAAGAGACCCAGTACTTC.

The chain carries TRBV2 and TRBJ2-5; maybe TRBD1 (6 bases). V gave up 6 bases and J gave up 5 bases, with 10 bases separating them. The CDR3 totals 12 residues. Germline V gene lookup returns CDR1 SNHLY and CDR2 FYNNEI. The CDR3 protein is CASRGAMETQYF. The CDR3 DNA reads as TGTGCCAGCAGGGGGGCCATGGAGACCCAGTACTTC.